Below are 25 T cell receptor beta chains sequenced from a single sample in a study of blood T cell repertoires in COVID-19. Clones were sequenced by immunoSEQ multiplex PCR, and TCRdb holds only the in-frame ones, with some missing. Of around 81,000 clones detected, around 80% appear once; the ten largest clones hold around 14%. Sequencing input: peripheral blood. These receptors were taken from a human donor in a cohort sampled during active COVID-19.

The gene calls are TRBV7-8 and TRBJ1-6, with no clear D. Trimming stripped 1 base from V and 7 bases from J, with 8 bases between. The CDR3 extends over 14 amino acids. Germline-derived CDR1 and CDR2 are SGHVS and FQNEAQ. The CDR3 DNA reads as TGTGCCAGCAGCTTAGTGGCGGGAAATTCACCCCTCCACTTT. It yields the protein CASSLVAGNSPLHF.

V usage is TRBV5-1 and J usage is TRBJ2-7; 9 bases agree with TRBD2. With V trimmed by 4 bases and J by 2 bases, 7 bases remained unmatched. CDR1 and CDR2 (germline): SGHRS, YFSETQ. This CDR3 contains 15 residues. CDR3 DNA: TGCGCCAGCAGCACAACAAGCGGGGGGCCCTACGAGCAGTACTTC. Amino acid sequence: CASSTTSGGPYEQYF. The full variable domain, its missing parts supplied by reference TRBV5-1 and TRBJ2-7, is KAGVTQTPRYLIKTRGQQVTLSCSPISGHRSVSWYQQTPGQGLQFLFEYFSETQRNKGNFPGRFSGRQFSNSRSEMNVSTLELGDSALYLCASSTTSGGPYEQYFGPGTRLTVT.

Here the CDR3 reads CASSQLGQGSTDTQYF. The CDR3 DNA reads TGCGCCAGCAGCCAGCTAGGACAGGGATCCACAGATACGCAGTATTTT. V usage is TRBV4-1 and J usage is TRBJ2-3; 8 bases align to TRBD1. This CDR3 has 16 amino acids. Per the germline V gene, CDR1 is MGHRA and CDR2 is YSYEKL. V trimming: 3 bases; J trimming: 2 bases; junction bases outside the gene matches: 7.

Written as DNA, the CDR3 is TGTGCCAGCAGCATGACTAGCGGGGTGCCCTACGAGCAGTACTTC. Translating gives CASSMTSGVPYEQYF. This rearrangement joins TRBV9 to TRBJ2-7; TRBD2 aligns across 11 bases. V trimming: 4 bases; J trimming: 2 bases; junction bases outside the gene matches: 5. The CDR3 length is 15 residues. In germline, CDR1 is SGDLS, CDR2 YYNGEE.

V is TRBV19 and J is TRBJ2-7; possible D gene TRBD1, 5 bases. This CDR3 comprises 15 residues. Germline V gene lookup returns CDR1 LNHDA and CDR2 SQIVND (reference sequence). The V end lost 4 bases, the J end lost 3 bases, and 16 bases lay between the germline ends. The DNA of the CDR3 is TGTGCCAGTAGTAAAAAAGGGGAAGAGTACTACGAGCAGTACTTC. Translating gives CASSKKGEEYYEQYF.

The CDR3 is CASSHGSDTQYF. CDR3 bases: TGTGCCAGCAGCCACGGTTCGGATACGCAGTATTTT. The chain employs TRBV3-1 (or the pseudogene TRBV3-2) and TRBJ2-3; D ambiguous. V was cut by 3 bases and J by 6 bases, with 7 bases left in between. The V gene's germline CDR1 is LGHDT and CDR2 YNNKEL (reference sequence). The CDR3 spans 12 residues.

The genes are TRBV6-5 and TRBJ1-4; 9 bases line up with TRBD1. Germline values: CDR1 MNHEY, CDR2 SVGAGI. Losses at the gene ends were 6 bases for V and 7 bases for J; bases not matched to a gene: 6. The CDR3 runs 14 residues. In DNA, the CDR3 is TGTGCCAGCAGGAACAGGGGGCCGGGTGAAAAACTGTTTTTT. Protein sequence: CASRNRGPGEKLFF.

V and J are TRBV10-3 and TRBJ2-2; D is perhaps TRBD1 (5 bases). From germline, CDR1 is ENHRY and CDR2 SYGVKD. This CDR3 is built from 15 residues. V lost 10 bases, J lost 5 bases, and 20 bases lay in between. CDR3: CATLDAGFWTGELFF. The CDR3 nucleotides are TGTGCCACCCTTGACGCAGGGTTTTGGACCGGGGAGCTGTTTTTT.

This chain uses TRBV6-4 with TRBJ1-1; 11 bases align to TRBD1. With 2 bases clipped from V and 1 base from J, the junction kept 9 bases outside the gene matches. Germline V CDR1 and CDR2: MRHNA, SNTAGT. CDR3 size: 18 residues. The CDR3 coding sequence is TGTGCCAGCAGTGACCCTAGGACAGGGGGCCGATGGAACACTGAAGCTTTCTTT. Amino acid sequence: CASSDPRTGGRWNTEAFF.

J is TRBJ2-7 and V is TRBV18; D is unresolved. The CDR3 has 12 residues. Germline lookup yields CDR1 KGHSH and CDR2 LQKENI. V dropped 2 bases and J dropped 7 bases, with 9 bases sitting between them. CDR3 nucleotide sequence: TGTGCCAGCTCACCAGCTTCCCGGGAGCAGTACTTC. Encoded protein: CASSPASREQYF.

The chain joins TRBV5-1 to TRBJ2-7; 8 bases fit TRBD2. With 4 bases clipped from V and 6 bases from J, the junction kept 9 bases outside the gene matches. Germline lookup yields CDR1 SGHRS and CDR2 YFSETQ. The CDR3 totals 14 residues. The CDR3, as DNA: TGCGCCAGCAGCCCCGGGACTAGTACGCCCGAGCAGTACTTC. Translated, it gives CASSPGTSTPEQYF.

The CDR3 loop reads CASSLGDRDIHEQFF. As DNA, the CDR3 is TGTGCCAGCAGCCTAGGGGACAGGGATATCCATGAGCAGTTCTTC. The chain employs TRBV5-6 and TRBJ2-1; 9 positions match TRBD1. J was trimmed by 8 bases and V by 4 bases; bases with no gene match: 10. Per germline, CDR1 SGHDT and CDR2 YYEEEE. The CDR3 consists of 15 residues.

In its sample, this clone was seen once. The J gene is TRBJ1-2, the V gene TRBV5-6; possible D gene TRBD1, 6 bases. Between the trimmed V and J ends, which lost 3 bases and 0 bases, there was a span of 12 bases. This CDR3 is built from 15 residues. CDR1 is SGHDT, CDR2 YYEEEE, per germline. The CDR3 region is CASSSKTGANYGYTF. CDR3 nucleotides: TGTGCCAGCAGCTCAAAGACAGGAGCTAACTATGGCTACACCTTC.

The chain links TRBV6-5 to TRBJ1-6, with D possibly matching TRBD1 (5 bases). V lost 6 bases and J 3 bases, leaving 12 bases between the germline ends. The CDR3 sequence is 15 residues long. Germline CDR1 reads MNHEY; CDR2 reads SVGAGI. CDR3 residues: CASRRTPSYNSPLHF. DNA for the CDR3: TGTGCCAGCAGGAGGACACCCAGCTATAATTCACCCCTCCACTTT.

The genes are TRBV6-5 and TRBJ1-1; tentative D call: TRBD1 (5 bases). V gave up 9 bases and J gave up 5 bases, with 16 bases separating them. The CDR3 sequence is 13 residues long. Germline V CDR1 and CDR2: MNHEY, SVGAGI. The chain's CDR3 is CASKSQGWTEAFF. For the CDR3, the DNA is TGTGCCAGTAAATCGCAGGGATGGACTGAAGCTTTCTTT.

The chain has TRBV5-1 and TRBJ1-4; 7 bases align to TRBD1. CDR1 and CDR2 from the germline V gene are SGHRS and YFSETQ. CDR3 length equals 15 residues. After removal of 0 bases from V and 7 bases from J, the junction contained 6 bases not matched to a gene. CDR3 nucleotide sequence: TGCGCCAGCAGCTTGGCCGGGACAGACTTTGAAAAACTGTTTTTT. This translates into CASSLAGTDFEKLFF.

The chain is built from TRBV15 and TRBJ2-7, with D unclear. The CDR3 totals 13 residues. The V gene's germline CDR1 is LNHNV and CDR2 YYDKDF (reference sequence). Trimming cost V 0 bases and J 4 bases, with 7 bases left between them. The CDR3 region has the DNA TGTGCCACCAGCAGAGATCCAACATACGAGCAGTACTTC. It translates to CATSRDPTYEQYF. Complete variable domain (other parts from reference TRBV15 and TRBJ2-7): DAMVIQNPRYQVTQFGKPVTLSCSQTLNHNVMYWYQQKSSQAPKLLFHYYDKDFNNEADTPDNFQSRRPNTSFCFLDIRSPGLGDTAMYLCATSRDPTYEQYFGPGTRLTVT.

The CDR3 reads CASIGWDRGQEQFF. The CDR3, as DNA: TGTGCCAGTATTGGGTGGGACAGGGGGCAGGAGCAGTTCTTC. The V gene is TRBV19, the J gene TRBJ2-1, with 12 bases aligning to TRBD1. V was pared by 7 bases and J by 10 bases, with 8 bases of the junction left unmatched. This CDR3 spans 14 amino acids. Per germline, CDR1 LNHDA and CDR2 SQIVND (reference sequence).

The chain is built from TRBV12-5 and TRBJ2-3; TRBD1 matches at 8 bases. The CDR3 contains 16 residues. V gave up 2 bases and J gave up 3 bases; unmatched junction bases: 7. Germline assignment: CDR1 LGHNT and CDR2 FRNRAP. The CDR3 bases are TGTGCTAGTGGTTTGCCCCGGACAGGGTCGACAGATACGCAGTATTTT. Protein sequence: CASGLPRTGSTDTQYF.

The rearrangement joins TRBV10-1 to TRBJ1-3, with TRBD1 as a possible D gene (6 bases). The CDR3 length is 13 residues. Trimming pared 6 bases from V and 3 bases from J, leaving 9 bases between. Looked up from germline, CDR1 is WNHNN and CDR2 is SYGVQD (reference sequence). Here the CDR3 reads CASSGTFGNTIYF. In nucleotides, the CDR3 is TGCGCCAGCAGCGGGACATTTGGAAACACCATATATTTT.

This chain's CDR3 is CASSQDAGQYNEQFF. CDR3 nucleotides: TGTGCCAGCAGCCAAGATGCCGGACAGTACAATGAGCAGTTCTTC. This rearrangement joins TRBV3-1 (or the pseudogene TRBV3-2) to TRBJ2-1; possibly TRBD1 for D (6 bases). V lost 0 bases, J lost 4 bases, and 10 bases lay in between. This CDR3 is 15 amino acids long. Germline CDR1 is LGHDT and CDR2 is YNNKEL (reference sequence).

This clone has just a few counts. J is TRBJ1-5 and V is TRBV5-1; D perhaps matches TRBD1 (5 bases). CDR3 length: 14 residues. V lost 4 bases, J lost 5 bases, and 13 bases lay in between. The V gene's germline CDR1 is SGHRS and CDR2 YFSETQ. The CDR3 loop reads CASSRQGDDQPQHF. The CDR3 nucleotides read TGCGCCAGCAGCAGGCAGGGCGACGATCAGCCCCAGCATTTT.

CDR3: CASSERGQGALSYGYTF. The CDR3 coding sequence is TGTGCCAGCAGTGAAAGGGGACAGGGGGCGCTAAGCTATGGCTACACCTTC. This chain joins TRBV6-1 and TRBJ1-2; 12 nucleotides agree with TRBD1. This CDR3 region has 17 residues. With V trimmed by 2 bases and J by 4 bases, 8 bases remained unmatched. Per germline, CDR1 MNHNS and CDR2 SASEGT.

The CDR3 nucleotides read TGCAGTGCTAGTTCTCAGGGATCCGGACAGCCCCAGCATTTT. Translated, it gives CSASSQGSGQPQHF. This chain connects TRBV20-1 to TRBJ1-5; maybe TRBD1 (5 bases). Germline lookup yields CDR1 DFQATT and CDR2 SNEGSKA (reference sequence). This CDR3 spans 14 amino acids. The V and J ends lost 3 bases and 7 bases respectively, with 16 bases between them.

The rearrangement links TRBV6-1 to TRBJ1-2, with 8 bases lining up with TRBD1. This CDR3 is 14 amino acids long. CDR1 is MNHNS and CDR2 is SASEGT in the germline V gene. The J segment lost 8 bases and the V segment lost 3 bases, leaving 8 bases of the junction unmatched. CDR3 in amino acids: CASSDLTGGKGYTF. The CDR3 nucleotides read TGTGCCAGCAGTGACCTTACAGGGGGAAAAGGCTACACCTTC.